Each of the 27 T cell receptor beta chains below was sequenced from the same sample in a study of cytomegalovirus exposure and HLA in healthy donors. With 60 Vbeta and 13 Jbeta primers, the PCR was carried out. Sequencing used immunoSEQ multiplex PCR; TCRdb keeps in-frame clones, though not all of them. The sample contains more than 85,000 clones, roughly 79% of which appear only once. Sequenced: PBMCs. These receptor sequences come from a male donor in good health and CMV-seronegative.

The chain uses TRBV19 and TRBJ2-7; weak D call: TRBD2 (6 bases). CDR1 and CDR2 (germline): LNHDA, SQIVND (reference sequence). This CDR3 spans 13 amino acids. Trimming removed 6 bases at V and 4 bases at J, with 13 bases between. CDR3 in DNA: TGTGCCAGTAGCGGGAGCGAGTGGTACGAGCAGTACTTC. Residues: CASSGSEWYEQYF.

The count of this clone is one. CDR3 in DNA: TGTGCCAGCAGTTACTCGCCTGGACAGTCCTACGAGCAGTACTTC. It encodes CASSYSPGQSYEQYF. This chain links TRBV6-5 with TRBJ2-7; the D gene is possibly TRBD1 (6 bases). Trimming took off 0 bases at V and 1 base at J, with 10 bases between the two ends. The germline V gene has CDR1 MNHEY and CDR2 SVGAGI. The CDR3 is made up of 15 amino acids.

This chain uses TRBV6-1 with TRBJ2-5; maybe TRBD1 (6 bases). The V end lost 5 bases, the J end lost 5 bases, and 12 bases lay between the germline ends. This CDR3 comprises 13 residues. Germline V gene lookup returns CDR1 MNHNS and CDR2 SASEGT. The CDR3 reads CASSLGAEETQYF. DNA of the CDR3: TGTGCCAGCAGTTTGGGGGCCGAGGAGACCCAGTACTTC.

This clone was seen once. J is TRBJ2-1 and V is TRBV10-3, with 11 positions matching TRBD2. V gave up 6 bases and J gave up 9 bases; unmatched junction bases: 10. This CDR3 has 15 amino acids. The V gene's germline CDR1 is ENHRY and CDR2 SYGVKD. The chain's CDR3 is CAISPGTSGATEQFF. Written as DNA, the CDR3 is TGTGCCATCAGCCCCGGGACTAGCGGCGCCACTGAGCAGTTCTTC.

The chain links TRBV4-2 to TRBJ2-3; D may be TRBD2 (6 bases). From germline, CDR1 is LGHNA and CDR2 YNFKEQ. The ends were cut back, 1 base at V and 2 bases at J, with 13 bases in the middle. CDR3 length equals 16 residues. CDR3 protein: CASSQGTTHPTDTQYF. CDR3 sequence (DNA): TGTGCCAGCAGCCAAGGGACTACTCATCCCACAGATACGCAGTATTTT.

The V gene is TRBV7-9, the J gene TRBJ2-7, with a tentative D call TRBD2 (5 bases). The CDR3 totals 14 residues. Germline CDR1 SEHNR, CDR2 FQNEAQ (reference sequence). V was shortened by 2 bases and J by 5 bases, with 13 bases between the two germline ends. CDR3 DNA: TGTGCCAGCAGCTTAAGTACTAGTAGGGACGAGCAGTACTTC. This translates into CASSLSTSRDEQYF.

The CDR3 region is CASSLRTGDTQYF. CDR3 sequence (DNA): TGCGCCAGCAGCTTACGGACGGGGGATACGCAGTATTTT. The chain joins TRBV5-1 to TRBJ2-3; tentatively, D is TRBD2 (5 bases). Germline V gene lookup returns CDR1 SGHRS and CDR2 YFSETQ. The CDR3 extends over 13 amino acids. V was shortened by 2 bases and J by 6 bases, with 10 bases between the two germline ends.

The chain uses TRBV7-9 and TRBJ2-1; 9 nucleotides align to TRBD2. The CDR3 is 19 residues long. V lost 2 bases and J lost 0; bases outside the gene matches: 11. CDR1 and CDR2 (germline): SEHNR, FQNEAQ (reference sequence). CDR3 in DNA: TGTGCCAGCAGCTTAAGCTGGATTAGCGGGAGTGACTCCTACAATGAGCAGTTCTTC. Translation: CASSLSWISGSDSYNEQFF.

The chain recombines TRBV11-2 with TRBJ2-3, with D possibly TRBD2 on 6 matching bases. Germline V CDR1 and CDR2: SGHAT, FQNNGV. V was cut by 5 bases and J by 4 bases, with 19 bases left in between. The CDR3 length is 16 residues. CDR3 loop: CASSPRRGRLADTQYF. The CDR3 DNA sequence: TGTGCCAGCAGCCCCCGGCGGGGTAGACTCGCAGATACGCAGTATTTT.

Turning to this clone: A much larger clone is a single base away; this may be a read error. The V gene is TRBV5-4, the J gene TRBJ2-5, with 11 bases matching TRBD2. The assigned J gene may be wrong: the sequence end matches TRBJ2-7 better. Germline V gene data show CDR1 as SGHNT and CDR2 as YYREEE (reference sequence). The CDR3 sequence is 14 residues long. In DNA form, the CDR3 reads TGTGCCAGCAGTTCCGGGACTAGCGGTTACGAGCAGTACTTC. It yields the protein CASSSGTSGYEQYF.

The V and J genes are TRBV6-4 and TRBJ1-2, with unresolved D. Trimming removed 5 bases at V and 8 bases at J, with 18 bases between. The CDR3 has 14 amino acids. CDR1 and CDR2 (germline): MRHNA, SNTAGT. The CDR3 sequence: CASSRMLPSWGYTF. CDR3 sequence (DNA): TGTGCCAGCAGTCGGATGCTCCCTAGTTGGGGCTACACCTTC.

The CDR3 bases are TGTGCCAGCAGTTTCGTTGCCGGGGAGCTGTTTTTT. This gives the protein CASSFVAGELFF. The chain employs TRBV27 and TRBJ2-2, with D unresolved. The CDR3 covers 12 residues. V shed 3 bases and J shed 6 bases, with 5 bases lying between them. Per the germline V gene, CDR1 is MNHEY and CDR2 is SMNVEV (reference sequence).

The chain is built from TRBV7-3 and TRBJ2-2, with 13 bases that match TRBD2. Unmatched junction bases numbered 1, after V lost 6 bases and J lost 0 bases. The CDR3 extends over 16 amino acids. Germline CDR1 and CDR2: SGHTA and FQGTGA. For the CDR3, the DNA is TGTGCCAGCAGGGGGACTAGCGGGACGAACACCGGGGAGCTGTTTTTT. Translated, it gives CASRGTSGTNTGELFF.

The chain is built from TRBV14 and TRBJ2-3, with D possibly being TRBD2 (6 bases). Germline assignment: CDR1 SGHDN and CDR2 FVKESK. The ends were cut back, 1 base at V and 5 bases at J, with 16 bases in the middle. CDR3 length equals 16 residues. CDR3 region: CASSQGIGLAQDTQYF. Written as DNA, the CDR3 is TGTGCCAGCAGCCAAGGAATTGGGCTAGCGCAAGATACGCAGTATTTT.

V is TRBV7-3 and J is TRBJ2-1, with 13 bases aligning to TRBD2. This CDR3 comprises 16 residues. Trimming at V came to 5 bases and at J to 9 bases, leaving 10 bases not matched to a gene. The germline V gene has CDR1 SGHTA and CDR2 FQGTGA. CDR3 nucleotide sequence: TGTGCCAGCAGCCCCCAACTAGCGGGAGGGCCTGGTGAGCAGTTCTTC. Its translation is CASSPQLAGGPGEQFF. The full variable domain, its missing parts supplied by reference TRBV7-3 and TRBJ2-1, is GAGVSQTPSNKVTEKGKYVELRCDPISGHTALYWYRQSLGQGPEFLIYFQGTGAADDSGLPNDRFFAVRPEGSVSTLKIQRTERGDSAVYLCASSPQLAGGPGEQFFGPGTRLTVL.

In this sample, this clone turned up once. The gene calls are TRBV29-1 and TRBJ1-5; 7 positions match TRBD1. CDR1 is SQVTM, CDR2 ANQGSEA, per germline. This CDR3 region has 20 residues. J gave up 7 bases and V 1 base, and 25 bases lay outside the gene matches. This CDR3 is CSVEGGQKRYERGHIQPQHF. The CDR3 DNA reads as TGCAGCGTTGAAGGGGGACAGAAGAGATACGAACGGGGGCACATACAGCCCCAGCATTTT.

The CDR3 loop is CASSVGTSGSPLFF. DNA of the CDR3: TGTGCCAGCAGTGTTGGGACTAGCGGGAGTCCGTTGTTCTTC. The rearrangement links TRBV2 to TRBJ2-1; TRBD2 agrees at 14 bases. V lost 4 bases to trimming and J lost 15 bases; unmatched junction nucleotides: 8. Germline V gene data show CDR1 as SNHLY and CDR2 as FYNNEI. The CDR3 extends over 14 amino acids.

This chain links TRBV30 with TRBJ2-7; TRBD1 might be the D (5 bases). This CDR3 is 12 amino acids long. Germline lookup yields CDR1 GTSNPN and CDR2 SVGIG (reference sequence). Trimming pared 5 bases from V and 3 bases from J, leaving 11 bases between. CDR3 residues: CAWQDTNYEQYF. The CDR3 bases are TGTGCCTGGCAGGACACCAACTACGAGCAGTACTTC.

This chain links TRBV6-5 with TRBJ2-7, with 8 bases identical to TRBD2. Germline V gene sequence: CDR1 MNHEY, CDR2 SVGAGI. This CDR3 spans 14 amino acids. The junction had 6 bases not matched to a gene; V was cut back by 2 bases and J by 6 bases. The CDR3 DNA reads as TGTGCCAGCAGTTACCAAGCGGGAGACGGCGAGCAGTACTTC. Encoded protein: CASSYQAGDGEQYF.

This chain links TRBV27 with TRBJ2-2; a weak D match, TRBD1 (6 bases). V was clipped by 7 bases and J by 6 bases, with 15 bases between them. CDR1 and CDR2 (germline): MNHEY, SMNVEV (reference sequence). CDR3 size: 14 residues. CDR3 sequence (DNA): TGTGCCAGCAACCAGGGGAGAGGGGCCGGGGAGCTGTTTTTT. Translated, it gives CASNQGRGAGELFF.

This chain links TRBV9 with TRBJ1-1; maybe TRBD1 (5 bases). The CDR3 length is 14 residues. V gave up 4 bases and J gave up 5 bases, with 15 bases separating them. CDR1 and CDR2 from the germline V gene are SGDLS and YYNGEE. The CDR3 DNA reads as TGTGCCAGCAGCTTCAACACGGGGGGTACTGAAGCTTTCTTT. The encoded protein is CASSFNTGGTEAFF.

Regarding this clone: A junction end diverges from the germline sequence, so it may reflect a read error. The chain's CDR3 is CASSNDGSSPPEF. As DNA, the CDR3 is TGCGCCAGCAGCAATGATGGTTCCTCACCTCCCGAGTTT. V is TRBV5-1 and J is TRBJ1-1; D remains unclear. Germline V gene data show CDR1 as SGHRS and CDR2 as YFSETQ. This CDR3 comprises 13 residues.

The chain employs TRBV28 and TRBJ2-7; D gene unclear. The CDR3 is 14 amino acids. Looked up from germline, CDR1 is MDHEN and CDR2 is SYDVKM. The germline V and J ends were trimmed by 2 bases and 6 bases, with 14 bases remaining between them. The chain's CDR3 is CASSLEVLLIEQYF. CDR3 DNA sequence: TGTGCCAGCAGTTTAGAAGTACTCCTAATCGAGCAGTACTTC.

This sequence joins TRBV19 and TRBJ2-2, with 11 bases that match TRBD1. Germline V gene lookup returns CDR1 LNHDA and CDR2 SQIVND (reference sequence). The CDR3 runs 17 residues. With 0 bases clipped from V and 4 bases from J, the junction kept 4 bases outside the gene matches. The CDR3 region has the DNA TGTGCCAGTAGTATAGAAGCGGGACAGGGGGGCACCGGGGAGCTGTTTTTT. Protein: CASSIEAGQGGTGELFF.

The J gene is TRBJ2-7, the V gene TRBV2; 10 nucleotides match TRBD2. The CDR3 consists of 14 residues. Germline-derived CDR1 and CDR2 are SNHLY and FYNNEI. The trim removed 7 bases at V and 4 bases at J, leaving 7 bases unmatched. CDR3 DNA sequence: TGTGCCAGCAAGGAGCGGGAGGGCCCGTACGAGCAGTACTTC. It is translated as CASKEREGPYEQYF.

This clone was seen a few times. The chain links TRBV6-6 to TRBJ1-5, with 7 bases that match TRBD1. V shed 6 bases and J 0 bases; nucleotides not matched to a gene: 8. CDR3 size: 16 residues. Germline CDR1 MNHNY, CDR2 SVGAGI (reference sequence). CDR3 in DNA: TGTGCCAGCAGCGATCTTCAGGGGGATAGCAATCAGCCCCAGCATTTT. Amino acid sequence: CASSDLQGDSNQPQHF.

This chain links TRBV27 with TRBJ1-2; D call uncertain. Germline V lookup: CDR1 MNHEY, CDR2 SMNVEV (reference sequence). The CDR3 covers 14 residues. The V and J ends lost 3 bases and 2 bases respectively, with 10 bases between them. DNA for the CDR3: TGTGCCAGCAGTTTGGGTCCGGGGAACTATGGCTACACCTTC. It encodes CASSLGPGNYGYTF.